This record concerns one TCR beta chain sequence. Sequenced by immunoSEQ multiplex PCR; TCRdb stores in-frame clones only, minus some. The data show roughly 26,000 clones, roughly 84% seen once. The data belong to a study of siplizumab effects on memory and regulatory T cells. Sequencing was carried out using memory CD4+ T cells sorted from blood. This sequence was found in a human donor in good health.

CDR3 loop: CASSAQRRGETGAEAFF. For the CDR3, the DNA is TGTGCCAGCAGTGCCCAGAGAAGGGGGGAGACAGGGGCTGAAGCTTTCTTT. The chain recombines TRBV6-1 with TRBJ1-1; 8 bases line up with TRBD1. The CDR3 contains 17 residues. Germline CDR1 MNHNS, CDR2 SASEGT. V trimming: 4 bases; J trimming: 6 bases; junction bases outside the gene matches: 16.